These 2 T cell receptor beta chains share one sample of origin, sequenced in a study of shared clonotypes between healthy human individuals. Repertoires were generated with immunoSEQ multiplex PCR, while TCRdb's copy carries only in-frame clones and drops some. The table lists under 550,000 clones, 95% to 97% of them singletons. What was sequenced was naive CD4+ T cells sorted from blood. Described subset: CD45RA+ positively selected. These receptors were collected from a woman aged 25-40 years in good health.

The chain is built from TRBV6-9 and TRBJ1-5; D might be TRBD1 (5 bases). This CDR3 comprises 13 residues. V shed 6 bases and J shed 0 bases, with 6 bases lying between them. Looked up from germline, CDR1 is MNHGY and CDR2 is SVAAGI. The CDR3 loop is CASRDSSNQPQHF. The CDR3 nucleotides read TGTGCCAGCAGAGACAGTAGCAATCAGCCCCAGCATTTT.

This sequence joins TRBV7-3 and TRBJ1-6; TRBD1 might be the D (5 bases). CDR1 and CDR2 (germline): SGHTA, FQGTGA. The CDR3 sequence is 16 residues long. Trimming pared 5 bases from V and 5 bases from J, leaving 16 bases between. The CDR3 sequence: CASSPRPGRHNSPLHF. The CDR3 DNA sequence: TGTGCCAGCAGCCCTAGACCGGGACGGCATAATTCACCCCTCCACTTT. The variable domain in full, with the rest retrieved from reference TRBV7-3 and TRBJ1-6, is GAGVSQTPSNKVTEKGKYVELRCDPISGHTALYWYRQSLGQGPEFLIYFQGTGAADDSGLPNDRFFAVRPEGSVSTLKIQRTERGDSAVYLCASSPRPGRHNSPLHFGNGTRLTVT.